The clone carrying this T cell receptor beta chain was seen repeatedly, ten times or more. Its antigen is undetermined. Germline loops: CDR1 LGHDT, CDR2 YNNKEL (reference sequence). The CDR3 totals 16 residues. Trimming pared 0 bases from V and 4 bases from J, leaving 13 bases between. The blood sample was taken at first hyperthyroidism diagnosis, before any ophthalmopathy symptoms. This record belongs to a study of T cells in Graves' hyperthyroidism and ophthalmopathy. General study results and limits: A 13 V-J model separated ophthalmopathy from stable hyperthyroidism. In blood, most of the thyroid clonotypes expanded above 0.001 were also present.

RNA transcripts yielded amplified TCR beta CDR3 regions. TCR CDR3 regions were first amplified by RT-PCR with HTBI primers. A single record per CDR3 protein comes from TCRdb applying MiXCR to the multiplex PCR reads. The repertoire has 650,000 to 850,000 distinct CDR3 sequences, over 15% of them found once; the top ten carry over 15%. The receptor comes from a woman between 45 and 60 years old with Graves' hyperthyroidism that later progressed to Graves' ophthalmopathy. This chain uses TRBV3-1 with TRBJ2-1; unclear D gene. Material: blood. CDR3 sequence: CASSQENALRYNEQFF. The DNA for the CDR3 is TGTGCCAGCAGCCAAGAAAACGCCCTTAGATACAATGAGCAGTTCTTC.